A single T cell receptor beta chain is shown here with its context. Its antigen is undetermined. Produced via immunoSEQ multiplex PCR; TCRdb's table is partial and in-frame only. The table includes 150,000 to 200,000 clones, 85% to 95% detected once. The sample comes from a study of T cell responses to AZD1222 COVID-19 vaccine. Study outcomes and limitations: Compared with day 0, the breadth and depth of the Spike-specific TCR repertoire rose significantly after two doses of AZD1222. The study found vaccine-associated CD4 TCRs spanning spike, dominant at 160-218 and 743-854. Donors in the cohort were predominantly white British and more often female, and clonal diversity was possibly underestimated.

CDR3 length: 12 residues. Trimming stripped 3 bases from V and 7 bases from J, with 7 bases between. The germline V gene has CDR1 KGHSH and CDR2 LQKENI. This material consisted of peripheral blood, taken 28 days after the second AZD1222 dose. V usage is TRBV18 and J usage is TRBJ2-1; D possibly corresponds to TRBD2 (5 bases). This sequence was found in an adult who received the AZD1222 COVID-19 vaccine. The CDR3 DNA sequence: TGTGCCAGCTCACCCTCGGGGAATGAGCAGTTCTTC. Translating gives CASSPSGNEQFF.